These 2 T cell receptor beta chains were sequenced from one sample in a study of OX40 agonist ivuxolimab in advanced cancers. TCRdb's copy holds only in-frame clones and misses some; the assay was immunoSEQ multiplex PCR. The profile shows about 14,000 clones, approximately 77% of them singletons. Source: CD4+ or CD8+ T cells sorted from blood, taken in a trial of the OX40 agonist ivuxolimab. The receptor set was obtained from an adult with an advanced solid tumor such as melanoma, head and neck, liver or kidney cancer.

The chain carries TRBV25-1 and TRBJ2-1; D ambiguous. The germline gives CDR1 MGHDK, CDR2 SYGVNS. This CDR3 region has 14 residues. V lost 2 bases, J lost 6 bases, and 11 bases lay in between. Here the CDR3 DNA reads TGTGCCAGCAGTGAACCGGGTTTAGGCAATGAGCAGTTCTTC. Encoded protein: CASSEPGLGNEQFF. Based on the CDR3 plus reference TRBV25-1 and TRBJ2-1, the full variable domain is EADIYQTPRYLVIGTGKKITLECSQTMGHDKMYWYQQDPGMELHLIHYSYGVNSTEKGDLSSESTVSRIRTEHFPLTLESARPSHTSQYLCASSEPGLGNEQFFGPGTRLTVL.

The rearrangement joins TRBV4-1 to TRBJ2-1; unclear D gene. The germline gives CDR1 MGHRA, CDR2 YSYEKL. V was pared by 3 bases and J by 3 bases, with 15 bases between. The CDR3 covers 16 residues. The CDR3 nucleotides read TGCGCCAGCAGCCACTTGTTGGGCGATGTCTACAATGAGCAGTTCTTC. This encodes CASSHLLGDVYNEQFF.